A selection of T cell receptor beta chains follows, all from one sample in a study of blood T cell repertoires in COVID-19. Some clones are missing from TCRdb's copy, which holds only in-frame ones; the method was immunoSEQ multiplex PCR. The repertoire holds 200,000 to 300,000 clones, with more than 85% as singletons. Sequencing was done on a sample of peripheral blood. The receptors stem from a person between 18 and 35 years old with COVID-19, enrolled during active disease. Each CDR3 is given with its conserved first and last residue. A D gene is named only where the DNA matches it firmly. Expanded clones are given a class, and other clones once, few, many or no size at all.

cdr3_aa | cdr3_nt | clone_size | j_call | d_call | v_call
CASSSGLAGGNEQFF | TGCGCCAGCAGCTCCGGACTAGCGGGGGGCAATGAGCAGTTCTTC | . | TRBJ2-1 | TRBD2 | TRBV5-1
CASSPRTSGNNEQFF | TGTGCCAGCAGCCCCAGGACTAGCGGAAACAATGAGCAGTTCTTC | . | TRBJ2-1 | TRBD2 | TRBV11-3
CASSLGHRTLNTEAFF | TGTGCCAGCAGTTTGGGCCATAGGACTCTAAACACTGAAGCTTTCTTT | . | TRBJ1-1 | . | TRBV28
CASSVASGQGAGGYTF | TGTGCCAGCAGCGTAGCATCCGGACAGGGGGCAGGAGGCTACACCTTC | once | TRBJ1-2 | TRBD1 | TRBV9
CAWSKRFGDNNQPQHF | TGTGCCTGGAGTAAACGGTTTGGGGACAACAATCAGCCCCAGCATTTT | . | TRBJ1-5 | . | TRBV30
CASEQGLEAFF | TGTGCCAGTGAACAGGGTTTGGAGGCTTTCTTT | few | TRBJ1-1 | . | TRBV28
CASSSELEQYF | TGTGCCAGCAGTTCCGAGCTCGAGCAGTACTTC | . | TRBJ2-7 | . | TRBV6-2/TRBV6-3
CASSLGLAEGLSYEQYF | TGTGCCAGCAGCTTGGGACTCGCCGAGGGTCTCTCCTACGAGCAGTACTTC | . | TRBJ2-7 | . | TRBV5-4
CASSMMTGKETQYF | TGTGCCAGTAGTATGATGACAGGGAAAGAGACCCAGTACTTC | few | TRBJ2-5 | TRBD1 | TRBV19
CASSLERGTGELFF | TGCGCCAGCAGCTTGGAACGAGGGACCGGGGAGCTGTTTTTT | . | TRBJ2-2 | . | TRBV5-1
CASSPPTGWGWEQFF | TGTGCCAGCAGCCCCCCGACAGGGTGGGGTTGGGAGCAGTTCTTC | . | TRBJ2-1 | TRBD1 | TRBV28
CASSSTGQGVAQYF | TGTGCCAGCAGTTCCACGGGACAGGGAGTGGCCCAGTACTTC | . | TRBJ2-5 | TRBD1 | TRBV27
CASQRGRNEKLFF | TGTGCCAGTCAGAGGGGGCGAAACGAAAAACTGTTTTTT | . | TRBJ1-4 | TRBD1 | TRBV19
CSVVTSGYSYEQYF | TGCAGCGTTGTCACTAGCGGCTACTCCTACGAGCAGTACTTC | . | TRBJ2-7 | TRBD2 | TRBV29-1
CASSLIGGDTEAFF | TGTGCCAGCAGCTTGATAGGGGGGGACACTGAAGCTTTCTTT | . | TRBJ1-1 | . | TRBV7-2
CASREGQATNYGYTF | TGTGCCAGCAGGGAGGGACAGGCCACTAACTATGGCTACACCTTC | . | TRBJ1-2 | TRBD1 | TRBV2
CASSQASGITDTQYF | TGTGCCAGCAGCCAAGCTAGCGGGATCACAGATACGCAGTATTTT | . | TRBJ2-3 | TRBD2 | TRBV3-1/TRBV3-2
CASSFQYNSPLHF | TGTGCCAGCAGTTTTCAATATAATTCACCCCTCCACTTT | few | TRBJ1-6 | . | TRBV27
CASRAPGQGHTGELFF | TGTGCCAGCAGGGCTCCGGGACAGGGCCACACCGGGGAGCTGTTTTTT | . | TRBJ2-2 | TRBD1 | TRBV9
CASSLEGLAGGDTQYF | TGCGCCAGCAGCTTGGAGGGGCTAGCGGGAGGAGATACGCAGTATTTT | . | TRBJ2-3 | TRBD2 | TRBV5-1
CAISESGSSYEQYF | TGTGCCATCAGTGAAAGCGGGAGCTCCTACGAGCAGTACTTC | . | TRBJ2-7 | TRBD2 | TRBV10-3
CASSQVEGVRETQYF | TGCGCCAGCAGCCAAGTTGAGGGAGTGCGTGAGACCCAGTACTTC | . | TRBJ2-5 | . | TRBV4-1
CASSLGLAGGYEQYF | TGTGCCAGCAGCTTAGGACTAGCGGGAGGCTACGAGCAGTACTTC | . | TRBJ2-7 | TRBD2 | TRBV7-2
CASGPQAGGGEQFF | TGTGCCAGCGGACCCCAAGCGGGAGGGGGGGAGCAGTTCTTC | . | TRBJ2-1 | TRBD2 | TRBV6-4
CASSVDAIQAGNTIYF | TGCGCCAGCAGCGTGGACGCTATACAGGCTGGAAACACCATATATTTT | . | TRBJ1-3 | . | TRBV5-1
CSVATGENIQYF | TGCAGCGTTGCAACAGGGGAAAACATTCAGTACTTC | . | TRBJ2-4 | TRBD1 | TRBV29-1
CASKGLAGDGEQFF | TGTGCCAGCAAGGGACTAGCGGGAGATGGTGAGCAGTTCTTC | . | TRBJ2-1 | TRBD2 | TRBV6-5
CASSPWMGLAGGWETQYF | TGTGCCAGCAGCCCCTGGATGGGACTAGCGGGAGGTTGGGAGACCCAGTACTTC | . | TRBJ2-5 | TRBD2 | TRBV25-1
CASSLISDTQYF | TGTGCCAGCAGCTTAATCTCGGATACGCAGTATTTT | . | TRBJ2-3 | . | TRBV11-2
CASSSPNRRGNTDTQYF | TGTGCCAGCAGCTCGCCGAACCGGCGCGGTAACACAGATACGCAGTATTTT | . | TRBJ2-3 | . | TRBV7-8
CATSENDGPRQSGSRRYEQYF | TGTGCCACCAGTGAAAATGATGGTCCTAGACAAAGCGGGAGCCGTCGATACGAGCAGTACTTC | . | TRBJ2-7 | TRBD2 | TRBV24-1
CASSLSTTRTYEQYF | TGTGCCAGCAGTTTATCTACGACAAGAACCTACGAGCAGTACTTC | . | TRBJ2-7 | . | TRBV27
CASSLRTIGQGINQPQHF | TGTGCCAGCTCCTTGAGAACGATCGGCCAGGGGATCAATCAGCCCCAGCATTTT | . | TRBJ1-5 | . | TRBV18
CASSTSYNEQFF | TGTGCCAGTAGTACATCATACAATGAGCAGTTCTTC | . | TRBJ2-1 | . | TRBV19
CSATTRTQYF | TGCAGTGCCACGACTAGGACGCAGTATTTT | . | TRBJ2-3 | . | TRBV20-1
CASSIKFGKTGNTIYF | TGTGCCAGTAGTATAAAGTTCGGTAAAACTGGAAACACCATATATTTT | . | TRBJ1-3 | . | TRBV19
CARSLEAAGGPGLKECEQYF | TGTGCCAGAAGCTTAGAAGCGGCGGGGGGACCGGGACTCAAAGAGTGTGAGCAGTACTTC | . | TRBJ2-7 | TRBD2 | TRBV5-3
CASSFHQGVGNTEAFF | TGTGCCAGCAGCTTCCACCAGGGGGTGGGGAACACTGAAGCTTTCTTT | . | TRBJ1-1 | TRBD1 | TRBV5-6
CASSAESGSGADTQYF | TGTGCCAGCAGCGCGGAGAGCGGGAGTGGGGCAGATACGCAGTATTTT | . | TRBJ2-3 | TRBD2 | TRBV6-4
CASSYTDRDQPQHF | TGTGCCAGCAGTTACACGGACAGGGATCAGCCCCAGCATTTT | . | TRBJ1-5 | TRBD1 | TRBV6-5
CASSYLQEQFF | TGTGCCAGCAGTTACTTACAGGAGCAGTTCTTC | . | TRBJ2-1 | . | TRBV6-5
CASSPSFAGTSGSGGQFF | TGTGCCAGCAGTCCCTCCTTCGCGGGGACTAGCGGGTCAGGGGGGCAGTTCTTC | . | TRBJ2-1 | TRBD2 | TRBV28
CASSQDWSSYNEQFF | TGCGCCAGCAGCCAAGATTGGAGCTCCTACAATGAGCAGTTCTTC | . | TRBJ2-1 | . | TRBV4-1
CASSRQGRGQPQHF | TGTGCCAGCAGTCGACAGGGGAGGGGTCAGCCCCAGCATTTT | . | TRBJ1-5 | TRBD1 | TRBV7-9
CASGTGDSYEQYF | TGTGCCAGCGGCACGGGAGATTCCTACGAGCAGTACTTC | . | TRBJ2-7 | . | TRBV19
CASSNRDRDETQYF | TGTGCCAGCAGCAACCGGGACAGGGACGAGACCCAGTACTTC | . | TRBJ2-5 | TRBD1 | TRBV5-4
CASSLEPGHPETQYF | TGTGCCAGCAGCTTAGAGCCGGGACATCCGGAGACCCAGTACTTC | . | TRBJ2-5 | . | TRBV7-2
CASSRGTSGSGGGEQYF | TGCGCCAGCAGCCGAGGGACTAGCGGGAGTGGCGGGGGCGAGCAGTACTTC | . | TRBJ2-7 | TRBD2 | TRBV4-1
CAIREVFRNTGELFF | TGTGCCATCAGGGAGGTTTTTCGGAACACCGGGGAGCTGTTTTTT | once | TRBJ2-2 | . | TRBV10-3
CASNGQGYTDTQYF | TGCGCCAGCAACGGGCAGGGATACACAGATACGCAGTATTTT | once | TRBJ2-3 | . | TRBV10-1
CASSWDSGNTIYF | TGTGCCAGCAGCTGGGACAGCGGAAACACCATATATTTT | . | TRBJ1-3 | TRBD1 | TRBV7-9
CASSWKGLPMGYEQFF | TGTGCCAGCAGTTGGAAGGGACTTCCTATGGGGTATGAGCAGTTCTTC | . | TRBJ2-1 | . | TRBV6-2/TRBV6-3
CASSSGGWEQYF | TGTGCCAGTAGCTCGGGCGGGTGGGAGCAGTACTTC | . | TRBJ2-7 | . | TRBV19
CSVGPDRDGGYTF | TGCAGCGTTGGACCGGACAGGGACGGTGGCTACACCTTC | . | TRBJ1-2 | TRBD1 | TRBV29-1
CASSSRDRGVGTQYF | TGTGCCAGCAGTTCCAGGGACAGGGGGGTCGGGACCCAGTACTTC | . | TRBJ2-5 | TRBD1 | TRBV6-5
CASSLGAGFGTDTQYF | TGTGCCAGCAGCTTGGGTGCAGGGTTCGGGACAGATACGCAGTATTTT | . | TRBJ2-3 | . | TRBV5-5
CSASRGWDEQFF | TGCAGTGCTAGTCGGGGGTGGGATGAGCAGTTCTTC | . | TRBJ2-1 | . | TRBV20-1